This T cell receptor (beta chain) stems from a study of patients and donors after allogeneic stem cell transplantation. MiXCR, applied by TCRdb to the RT-PCR reads, yields one record per CDR3 protein. The sample lists about a million distinct CDR3 sequences; over 15% were seen once. V lost 5 bases and J lost 11; bases outside the gene matches: 9. The germline V gene has CDR1 DFQATT and CDR2 SNEGSKA (reference sequence). The CDR3 runs to 12 residues. The receptor was isolated from a human donor who was either an allogeneic HSCT recipient or a stem cell or donor lymphocyte infusion donor (not recorded which). It is not recorded whose cells these are; they may come from a transplant donor. Sequencing was done on a sample of blood, either unsorted or a sorted T cell fraction (not recorded which). This rearrangement joins TRBV20-1 to TRBJ2-5; 9 nucleotides match TRBD1. This CDR3 is CSAPGQGIPQYF. DNA for the CDR3: TGCAGTGCTCCCGGACAGGGGATTCCACAGTACTTC.